A single sample is the source of the 12 T cell receptor beta chains below, sequenced in a study of CD8 T cells in ankylosing spondylitis. In TCRdb, the 5' RACE reads were re-called with MiXCR into one record per CDR3 protein. The repertoire includes under 250,000 distinct CDR3 sequences, about 10% of them detected once, and around 2.6% sits in the top ten. The sample was blood, either unsorted or a sorted T cell fraction (not recorded which). Receptor source: a male donor with ankylosing spondylitis or in good health (not recorded which).

The chain carries TRBV6-5 and TRBJ2-1; 10 bases are a match to TRBD2. Trimming at V came to 4 bases and at J to 8 bases, leaving 8 bases not matched to a gene. Germline CDR1 is MNHEY and CDR2 is SVGAGI. This CDR3 spans 15 amino acids. CDR3 sequence (DNA): TGTGCCAGCAGTTCCAGGGCGCTAGCGGGGGATGAGCAGTTCTTC. Translated, it gives CASSSRALAGDEQFF.

This clonotype has more than one count but fewer than ten. The chain links TRBV7-2 to TRBJ1-2, with D possibly being TRBD1 (5 bases). Germline V lookup: CDR1 SGHTA, CDR2 FQGNSA. Trimming took 5 bases from V and 3 from J, leaving 13 bases between them. CDR3 length equals 14 residues. CDR3 DNA sequence: TGTGCCAGCAGCGTGGCCGGGACGGACTATGGCTACACCTTC. It encodes CASSVAGTDYGYTF.

This clonotype was counted many times. V and J are TRBV7-2 and TRBJ2-2; D may be TRBD1 (7 bases). The CDR3 is 16 residues long. V was clipped by 3 bases and J by 3 bases, with 14 bases between them. Germline CDR1 reads SGHTA; CDR2 reads FQGNSA. The CDR3 spells CASSFQGGVDTGELFF. CDR3 sequence (DNA): TGTGCCAGCAGCTTCCAGGGGGGTGTCGACACCGGGGAGCTGTTTTTT.

This clonotype was seen only a few times. This chain joins TRBV5-1 and TRBJ2-4; D gene unclear. Germline CDR1 and CDR2: SGHRS and YFSETQ. V lost 0 bases and J lost 6, with 7 bases in between. The CDR3 has 13 residues. CDR3 sequence (DNA): TGCGCCAGCAGCTTGGACGGCAGAAACATTCAGTACTTC. It specifies CASSLDGRNIQYF.

The gene calls are TRBV5-4 and TRBJ1-1, with 10 bases identical to TRBD1. Trimming cost V 4 bases and J 6 bases; bases outside gene matches: 9. CDR1 and CDR2 from the germline V gene are SGHNT and YYREEE (reference sequence). The CDR3 contains 15 residues. This CDR3 reads CASSPGTGEGAEAFF. The CDR3 region has the DNA TGTGCCAGCAGCCCGGGGACAGGGGAAGGGGCTGAAGCTTTCTTT. Full variable domain (remainder filled in from reference TRBV5-4 and TRBJ1-1): ETGVTQSPTHLIKTRGQQVTLRCSSQSGHNTVSWYQQALGQGPQFIFQYYREEENGRGNFPPRFSGLQFPNYSSELNVNALELDDSALYLCASSPGTGEGAEAFFGQGTRLTVV.

There are many counts of this clonotype. The chain links TRBV21-1 to TRBJ2-1; no DNA check was done on the table's D call, TRBD2. TRBV21-1 is deemed a pseudogene. The CDR3 extends over 10 amino acids. The CDR3 sequence: CAGTSGVEFF. CDR3 nucleotide sequence: TGTGCCGGAACTAGCGGGGTGGAGTTCTTC.

This clonotype was observed at least ten times. The gene calls are TRBV11-2 and TRBJ2-5; D is ambiguous. Germline CDR1 is SGHAT and CDR2 is FQNNGV. V lost 4 bases to trimming and J lost 2 bases, with 8 bases between them. The CDR3 is 13 amino acids. The CDR3 nucleotides are TGTGCCAGCAGCTCTCGCGTTCAAGAGACCCAGTACTTC. It yields the protein CASSSRVQETQYF.

This clonotype was counted at least ten times. This sequence joins TRBV2 and TRBJ2-7; D possibly corresponds to TRBD1 (6 bases). Germline CDR1 is SNHLY and CDR2 is FYNNEI. V lost 6 bases and J lost 0, with 15 bases in between. The CDR3 consists of 15 residues. CDR3 DNA sequence: TGTGCCAGCAGGACGGGACACCCTCTCTCCTACGAGCAGTACTTC. Translation: CASRTGHPLSYEQYF.

Concerning this clonotype itself: Relative to the germline gene, one junction end is altered; a read error may explain this. The J gene is TRBJ1-3, the V gene TRBV13; the D gene is possibly TRBD1 (6 bases). The CDR3 has 19 amino acids. Germline-derived CDR1 and CDR2 are PRHDT and FYEKMQ (reference sequence). The CDR3 nucleotides are TGTACCAGCTGTTTAGGTCGAGGGAAACAGGGTTTCCCTGGAAACACCATATATTTT. Protein sequence: CTSCLGRGKQGFPGNTIYF. Variable domain in full (rest from reference TRBV13 and TRBJ1-3): AAGVIQSPRHLIKEKRETATLKCYPIPRHDTVYWYQQGPGQDPQFLISFYEKMQSDKGSIPDRFSAQQFSDYHSELNMSSLELGDSALYFCTSCLGRGKQGFPGNTIYFGEGSWLTVV.

This clonotype showed up many times. The chain carries TRBV6-1 and TRBJ2-3; D is ambiguous. This CDR3 region has 11 residues. Germline loops: CDR1 MNHNS, CDR2 SASEGT. Between the trimmed V and J ends, which lost 5 bases and 5 bases, there was a span of 5 bases. CDR3 nucleotides: TGTGCCAGCAGTTTTGAAGATACGCAGTATTTT. It specifies CASSFEDTQYF.

The genes are TRBV9 and TRBJ1-1; D gene uncertain. CDR3 size: 15 residues. The germline CDR1 and CDR2 sequences are SGDLS and YYNGEE. Trimming left V 4 bases short and J 0 bases short, with 13 bases between. DNA for the CDR3: TGTGCCAGCAGCTCCCGACCGATATTGAACACTGAAGCTTTCTTT. Its translation is CASSSRPILNTEAFF.

The gene calls are TRBV6-5 and TRBJ1-2; 7 positions agree with TRBD1. After removal of 4 bases from V and 5 bases from J, the junction contained 4 bases not matched to a gene. This CDR3 contains 13 residues. CDR1 is MNHEY, CDR2 SVGAGI, per germline. DNA for the CDR3: TGTGCCAGCAGTTTACAGGGGAGGTATGGCTACACCTTC. Translating it yields CASSLQGRYGYTF.